This TCR beta chain is from a study of preoperative IRX-2 immunotherapy in early breast cancer. Clones were read by immunoSEQ multiplex PCR, and TCRdb kept only the in-frame ones, dropping some. This repertoire shows approximately 96,000 clones, just over 85% found once; its top ten account for about 1.9%. Treatment defined: preoperative locoregional IRX-2 cytokine immunotherapy. This clone was seen a single time. V lost 4 bases and J 7 bases, leaving 17 bases between the germline ends. Germline-derived CDR1 and CDR2 are SGHRS and YFSETQ. This CDR3 spans 14 amino acids. The J gene is TRBJ1-2, the V gene TRBV5-1; D is perhaps TRBD1 (6 bases). Here the sequenced sample was tumor tissue, taken after IRX-2 immunotherapy. This TCR came from a human donor with breast cancer. The CDR3 loop reads CASSPAGAKGGYTF. The CDR3, as DNA: TGCGCCAGCAGCCCGGCAGGGGCGAAGGGTGGCTACACCTTC.